Listed below are T cell receptor beta chains from one sample, sequenced in a study of human T cells and chemical hapten exposure. Using its own MiXCR run on the RACE reads, TCRdb lists one record per CDR3 protein. This table has fewer than 70,000 distinct CDR3 sequences, around 7% appearing once. The sequences come from whole blood, collected in connection with sensitization to the hapten diphenylcyclopropenone (DPC). The origin of the receptors is a woman in her twenties or thirties with alopecia areata. Some clones in this sample may be carry-over from other donors' samples. Both conserved end residues are part of each CDR3. Each record gives: CDR3 DNA, CDR3 protein, J gene, CDR3 length, V gene, clone size, D gene. The D gene is left open where the match is weak. Clone size appears in some rows only: once, few, many, or a class for an expanded clone.

cdr3_nt: TGTGCCAGCAGTAAAGACAGTTTTAACTATGGCTACACCTTC
cdr3_aa: CASSKDSFNYGYTF
j_call: TRBJ1-2
cdr3_length: 14
v_call: TRBV6-1
clone_size: many
d_call: -

cdr3_nt: TGCAGTGCTAGAGACCCGGACAGCTATAGCAATCAGCCCCAGCATTTT
cdr3_aa: CSARDPDSYSNQPQHF
j_call: TRBJ1-5
cdr3_length: 16
v_call: TRBV20-1
clone_size: many
d_call: -

cdr3_nt: TGTGCCAGCAGCTTATTGCGGGAAGGAGCTTTCTTT
cdr3_aa: CASSLLREGAFF
j_call: TRBJ1-1
cdr3_length: 12
v_call: TRBV7-2
clone_size: many
d_call: -

cdr3_nt: TGTGTCAGCAGCGCTCCCGGCAGGGAGGTTGGCGACACCTTC
cdr3_aa: CVSSAPGREVGDTF
j_call: TRBJ1-2
cdr3_length: 14
v_call: TRBV6-5
clone_size: -
d_call: -

cdr3_nt: TGTGCCAGCAGCTTAGAGAGCGGGGGGGCCTCTCTTCAGTACTTC
cdr3_aa: CASSLESGGASLQYF
j_call: TRBJ2-4
cdr3_length: 15
v_call: TRBV11-2
clone_size: many
d_call: TRBD2

cdr3_nt: TGTGCCAGCAGCTTTGGGACAGCGTCCGGCTACACCTTC
cdr3_aa: CASSFGTASGYTF
j_call: TRBJ1-2
cdr3_length: 13
v_call: TRBV5-6
clone_size: many
d_call: TRBD1

cdr3_nt: TGCGCCAGTCGGGACCCGGGGGCCTTTTATGGCTACACCTTC
cdr3_aa: CASRDPGAFYGYTF
j_call: TRBJ1-2
cdr3_length: 14
v_call: TRBV10-2
clone_size: -
d_call: -

cdr3_nt: TGTGCCAGCAGAGGCTCAGGGTCTTTCCTTGGGTTCTTC
cdr3_aa: CASRGSGSFLGFF
j_call: TRBJ2-1
cdr3_length: 13
v_call: TRBV7-9
clone_size: few
d_call: -

cdr3_nt: TGTGCCAGCAGAGAGACAGCTCTGTACTTC
cdr3_aa: CASRETALYF
j_call: TRBJ2-7
cdr3_length: 10
v_call: TRBV6-1
clone_size: many
d_call: -

cdr3_nt: TGTGCCAGCAGACAGGAAGCGAACACTGAAGCTTTCTTT
cdr3_aa: CASRQEANTEAFF
j_call: TRBJ1-1
cdr3_length: 13
v_call: TRBV6-4
clone_size: few
d_call: -

cdr3_nt: TGTGCCAGCAGCCAAGATTTGATTTCTGGGAATCAGCCCCAGCATTTT
cdr3_aa: CASSQDLISGNQPQHF
j_call: TRBJ1-5
cdr3_length: 16
v_call: TRBV4-2
clone_size: many
d_call: -

cdr3_nt: TGTGCCAGCAGCTTCGGAGACAGCAACACTGAAGCTTTCTTT
cdr3_aa: CASSFGDSNTEAFF
j_call: TRBJ1-1
cdr3_length: 14
v_call: TRBV5-6
clone_size: -
d_call: -

cdr3_nt: TGTGCCAGCAGTTTAAGACTAGTAGCAACCGGGGAGCTGTTTTTT
cdr3_aa: CASSLRLVATGELFF
j_call: TRBJ2-2
cdr3_length: 15
v_call: TRBV12-3/TRBV12-4
clone_size: many
d_call: -

cdr3_nt: TGTGCCAGCAGTTGGCGGGGGAATACGCAGTATTTT
cdr3_aa: CASSWRGNTQYF
j_call: TRBJ2-3
cdr3_length: 12
v_call: TRBV27
clone_size: few
d_call: TRBD2

cdr3_nt: TGCGCCAGCAGCCCGGGGACTCTGGGCACAGATACGCAGTATTTT
cdr3_aa: CASSPGTLGTDTQYF
j_call: TRBJ2-3
cdr3_length: 15
v_call: TRBV5-1
clone_size: many
d_call: -

cdr3_nt: TGTGCCAGCAGCGTACCCATCGTACCAACCGGAAACTATGGCTACACCTTC
cdr3_aa: CASSVPIVPTGNYGYTF
j_call: TRBJ1-2
cdr3_length: 17
v_call: TRBV9
clone_size: few
d_call: -

cdr3_nt: TGTGCCAGCAGTTACCGCTCTGTGGGACTAGCGGGGGCAGATACGCAGTATTTT
cdr3_aa: CASSYRSVGLAGADTQYF
j_call: TRBJ2-3
cdr3_length: 18
v_call: TRBV6-2/TRBV6-3
clone_size: many
d_call: TRBD2

cdr3_nt: TGCAGCGTTGTTGACGGGAGCAATCAGCCCCAGCATTTT
cdr3_aa: CSVVDGSNQPQHF
j_call: TRBJ1-5
cdr3_length: 13
v_call: TRBV29-1
clone_size: few
d_call: -

cdr3_nt: TGCAGCGTTGAATACGGGGGGCTCCACACCTTC
cdr3_aa: CSVEYGGLHTF
j_call: TRBJ1-2
cdr3_length: 11
v_call: TRBV29-1
clone_size: -
d_call: -

cdr3_nt: TGTGCCAGCAGAGGGAAACAGGGATCGTTGGCGACTAATGAAAAACTGTTTTTT
cdr3_aa: CASRGKQGSLATNEKLFF
j_call: TRBJ1-4
cdr3_length: 18
v_call: TRBV6-1
clone_size: many
d_call: -

cdr3_nt: TGCGCCAGCAGCTTGGAACCTAGCGGGGGGCAGTCCTACGAGCAGTACTTC
cdr3_aa: CASSLEPSGGQSYEQYF
j_call: TRBJ2-7
cdr3_length: 17
v_call: TRBV5-1
clone_size: many
d_call: TRBD2

cdr3_nt: TGCAGTGCTATCAGGACTAGCGGGGGGGCCCCCTACGAGCAGTACTTC
cdr3_aa: CSAIRTSGGAPYEQYF
j_call: TRBJ2-7
cdr3_length: 16
v_call: TRBV20-1
clone_size: many
d_call: TRBD2

cdr3_nt: TGTGCCAGCAGCCCTCTAGGGTTGGTTGGAAATGAGCAGTTCTTC
cdr3_aa: CASSPLGLVGNEQFF
j_call: TRBJ2-1
cdr3_length: 15
v_call: TRBV14
clone_size: few
d_call: -

cdr3_nt: TGCAGTGCTGCTTACATATTCAACTATGGCTACACCTTC
cdr3_aa: CSAAYIFNYGYTF
j_call: TRBJ1-2
cdr3_length: 13
v_call: TRBV20-1
clone_size: many
d_call: -

cdr3_nt: TGTGCCACTAACGGAGGGGGGTATATGAACACTGAAGCTTTCTTT
cdr3_aa: CATNGGGYMNTEAFF
j_call: TRBJ1-1
cdr3_length: 15
v_call: TRBV19
clone_size: few
d_call: -

cdr3_nt: TGTGCCAGCAGCTCCGACAGGGTTGGTGGAAACACCATATATTTT
cdr3_aa: CASSSDRVGGNTIYF
j_call: TRBJ1-3
cdr3_length: 15
v_call: TRBV7-9
clone_size: few
d_call: TRBD1

cdr3_nt: TGCAGTGGGCTCCTCGGACAGCTAGAGGCCCAGTACTTC
cdr3_aa: CSGLLGQLEAQYF
j_call: TRBJ2-5
cdr3_length: 13
v_call: TRBV20-1
clone_size: many
d_call: -

cdr3_nt: TGTGCCAGTAGTATAGCTCGGCCGGATAGCAATCAGCCCCAGCATTTT
cdr3_aa: CASSIARPDSNQPQHF
j_call: TRBJ1-5
cdr3_length: 16
v_call: TRBV19
clone_size: few
d_call: -

cdr3_nt: TGTGCCAGCTCACCACCCTCACAGCCGAACACTGAAGCTTTCTTT
cdr3_aa: CASSPPSQPNTEAFF
j_call: TRBJ1-1
cdr3_length: 15
v_call: TRBV18
clone_size: few
d_call: -

cdr3_nt: TGTGCCATCAGTGGAGGGACAGCAATCTACGAGCAGTACTTC
cdr3_aa: CAISGGTAIYEQYF
j_call: TRBJ2-7
cdr3_length: 14
v_call: TRBV10-3
clone_size: many
d_call: TRBD1